This is a list of T cell receptor beta chains from one sample in a study of blood T cell repertoires in COVID-19. Assay: immunoSEQ multiplex PCR; the TCRdb copy retains only in-frame clones and omits some. Here the sample spans about 190,000 clones, approximately 79% being singletons. Sequenced: peripheral blood. The receptors originated from a man in his fifties who had recovered from COVID-19. The CDR3 runs from the conserved cysteine through the conserved F or W. Each record gives: clone size, D gene, CDR3 length, V gene, J gene, CDR3 protein, CDR3 DNA. The D gene is left open where the match is weak. Not all rows give a size; the values are once, few, many and, for expanded clones, a class.

clone_size: -; d_call: -; cdr3_length: 14; v_call: TRBV5-6; j_call: TRBJ2-5; cdr3_aa: CASSRGLYQETQYF; cdr3_nt: TGTGCCAGCAGCCGGGGACTCTACCAAGAGACCCAGTACTTC
clone_size: -; d_call: TRBD2; cdr3_length: 16; v_call: TRBV11-2; j_call: TRBJ2-2; cdr3_aa: CASSPRTSSNTGELFF; cdr3_nt: TGTGCCAGCAGCCCCCGGACTAGCAGTAACACCGGGGAGCTGTTTTTT
clone_size: -; d_call: TRBD2; cdr3_length: 16; v_call: TRBV6-2/TRBV6-3; j_call: TRBJ2-1; cdr3_aa: CASSPLAGGTNNEQFF; cdr3_nt: TGTGCCAGCAGTCCCCTAGCGGGAGGAACAAACAATGAGCAGTTCTTC
clone_size: -; d_call: -; cdr3_length: 14; v_call: TRBV27; j_call: TRBJ2-2; cdr3_aa: CASRLGTNTGELFF; cdr3_nt: TGTGCCAGCCGGCTCGGGACTAACACCGGGGAGCTGTTTTTT
clone_size: -; d_call: -; cdr3_length: 15; v_call: TRBV6-5; j_call: TRBJ2-2; cdr3_aa: CASSYYTDNTGELFF; cdr3_nt: TGTGCCAGCAGTTACTACACTGACAATACCGGGGAGCTGTTTTTT
clone_size: -; d_call: -; cdr3_length: 12; v_call: TRBV30; j_call: TRBJ2-7; cdr3_aa: CAWSTDFYEQYF; cdr3_nt: TGTGCCTGGAGTACTGACTTCTACGAGCAGTACTTC
clone_size: -; d_call: -; cdr3_length: 15; v_call: TRBV18; j_call: TRBJ2-2; cdr3_aa: CASSPRGDNTGELFF; cdr3_nt: TGTGCCAGCTCACCACGCGGGGACAACACCGGGGAGCTGTTTTTT
clone_size: -; d_call: -; cdr3_length: 16; v_call: TRBV27; j_call: TRBJ2-5; cdr3_aa: CASMETGVGVWETQYF; cdr3_nt: TGTGCCAGCATGGAAACGGGAGTTGGTGTGTGGGAGACCCAGTACTTC
clone_size: few; d_call: TRBD1; cdr3_length: 16; v_call: TRBV27; j_call: TRBJ1-4; cdr3_aa: CASSISTGGAGEKLFF; cdr3_nt: TGTGCCAGCAGTATCTCTACAGGGGGCGCCGGTGAAAAACTGTTTTTT
clone_size: -; d_call: -; cdr3_length: 13; v_call: TRBV7-9; j_call: TRBJ2-1; cdr3_aa: CASSLGSIGEQFF; cdr3_nt: TGTGCCAGCAGCTTAGGGTCGATTGGCGAGCAGTTCTTC
clone_size: -; d_call: -; cdr3_length: 13; v_call: TRBV30; j_call: TRBJ1-3; cdr3_aa: CAWSLISGNTIYF; cdr3_nt: TGTGCCTGGAGCCTAATCTCTGGAAACACCATATATTTT
clone_size: -; d_call: -; cdr3_length: 12; v_call: TRBV10-3; j_call: TRBJ2-3; cdr3_aa: CAISDTGDTQYF; cdr3_nt: TGTGCCATCAGTGATACGGGAGATACGCAGTATTTT
clone_size: -; d_call: -; cdr3_length: 11; v_call: TRBV19; j_call: TRBJ1-1; cdr3_aa: CASSINRKAFF; cdr3_nt: TGTGCCAGTAGTATAAACAGGAAAGCTTTCTTT
clone_size: -; d_call: -; cdr3_length: 13; v_call: TRBV11-1; j_call: TRBJ2-3; cdr3_aa: CASSNYYLDTQYF; cdr3_nt: TGTGCCAGCAGCAATTATTATCTAGATACGCAGTATTTT
clone_size: once; d_call: TRBD1; cdr3_length: 13; v_call: TRBV6-2/TRBV6-3; j_call: TRBJ2-7; cdr3_aa: CASSWDRAYEQYF; cdr3_nt: TGTGCCAGCAGTTGGGACAGGGCCTACGAGCAGTACTTC
clone_size: -; d_call: TRBD2; cdr3_length: 15; v_call: TRBV29-1; j_call: TRBJ2-3; cdr3_aa: CSFDGLAGGPDTQYF; cdr3_nt: TGCAGCTTCGACGGACTAGCGGGAGGGCCGGATACGCAGTATTTT
clone_size: -; d_call: -; cdr3_length: 13; v_call: TRBV27; j_call: TRBJ2-1; cdr3_aa: CASSLSLYNEQFF; cdr3_nt: TGTGCCAGCAGTTTATCGCTATACAATGAGCAGTTCTTC
clone_size: -; d_call: -; cdr3_length: 15; v_call: TRBV11-3; j_call: TRBJ2-1; cdr3_aa: CASSLEQAQGNEQFF; cdr3_nt: TGTGCCAGCAGCTTAGAGCAGGCACAGGGAAATGAGCAGTTCTTC
clone_size: -; d_call: TRBD1; cdr3_length: 14; v_call: TRBV5-5; j_call: TRBJ1-5; cdr3_aa: CASSPGQGTQPQHF; cdr3_nt: TGTGCCAGCAGCCCGGGACAGGGAACTCAGCCCCAGCATTTT
clone_size: few; d_call: TRBD1; cdr3_length: 16; v_call: TRBV7-2; j_call: TRBJ1-4; cdr3_aa: CASSLLPGQGGEKLFF; cdr3_nt: TGTGCCAGCAGCTTACTACCGGGACAGGGAGGTGAAAAACTGTTTTTT
clone_size: once; d_call: TRBD1; cdr3_length: 14; v_call: TRBV28; j_call: TRBJ2-1; cdr3_aa: CASSRGQGDNEQFF; cdr3_nt: TGTGCCAGCAGCAGGGGACAGGGGGACAATGAGCAGTTCTTC
clone_size: few; d_call: -; cdr3_length: 13; v_call: TRBV11-3; j_call: TRBJ2-5; cdr3_aa: CASSRNSQETQYF; cdr3_nt: TGTGCCAGCAGTCGTAATTCTCAAGAGACCCAGTACTTC
clone_size: few; d_call: TRBD1; cdr3_length: 12; v_call: TRBV7-3; j_call: TRBJ1-1; cdr3_aa: CASSIPGGEAFF; cdr3_nt: TGTGCCAGCAGCATCCCAGGGGGTGAAGCTTTCTTT
clone_size: -; d_call: -; cdr3_length: 12; v_call: TRBV1; j_call: TRBJ2-7; cdr3_aa: CTSSPCTYEQYF; cdr3_nt: TGCACCAGCAGCCCCTGTACCTACGAGCAGTACTTC
clone_size: -; d_call: -; cdr3_length: 14; v_call: TRBV24-1; j_call: TRBJ2-1; cdr3_aa: CATSRGTHYNEQFF; cdr3_nt: TGTGCCACCAGTCGCGGGACTCATTACAATGAGCAGTTCTTC
clone_size: -; d_call: TRBD1; cdr3_length: 15; v_call: TRBV18; j_call: TRBJ1-4; cdr3_aa: CASSPKQGKDEKLFF; cdr3_nt: TGTGCCAGCTCACCGAAACAGGGGAAGGATGAAAAACTGTTTTTT
clone_size: -; d_call: TRBD2; cdr3_length: 14; v_call: TRBV28; j_call: TRBJ2-1; cdr3_aa: CASSALAGYNEQFF; cdr3_nt: TGTGCCAGCAGTGCACTAGCGGGATACAATGAGCAGTTCTTC
clone_size: once; d_call: TRBD1; cdr3_length: 15; v_call: TRBV5-4; j_call: TRBJ1-2; cdr3_aa: CASSPRAYTGVGYTF; cdr3_nt: TGTGCCAGCAGCCCCAGGGCGTATACAGGGGTTGGCTACACCTTC
clone_size: -; d_call: TRBD1; cdr3_length: 14; v_call: TRBV28; j_call: TRBJ1-4; cdr3_aa: CASSFDRANEKLFF; cdr3_nt: TGTGCCAGCAGCTTCGACAGGGCTAATGAAAAACTGTTTTTT
clone_size: -; d_call: -; cdr3_length: 14; v_call: TRBV6-5; j_call: TRBJ1-1; cdr3_aa: CASNYASLMTEAFF; cdr3_nt: TGTGCCAGCAATTACGCAAGCCTAATGACTGAAGCTTTCTTT
clone_size: -; d_call: TRBD1; cdr3_length: 15; v_call: TRBV2; j_call: TRBJ1-5; cdr3_aa: CASSQPSRGSQPQHF; cdr3_nt: TGTGCCAGCAGTCAACCCTCCAGGGGGTCTCAGCCCCAGCATTTT
clone_size: -; d_call: -; cdr3_length: 14; v_call: TRBV27; j_call: TRBJ2-7; cdr3_aa: CASSLSRTRGEQYF; cdr3_nt: TGTGCCAGCAGTTTGAGCAGGACCCGAGGGGAGCAGTACTTC
clone_size: -; d_call: -; cdr3_length: 14; v_call: TRBV5-1; j_call: TRBJ1-2; cdr3_aa: CASSLGVRVPVYTF; cdr3_nt: TGCGCCAGCAGCTTGGGGGTCAGGGTTCCTGTCTACACCTTC
clone_size: -; d_call: -; cdr3_length: 14; v_call: TRBV7-8; j_call: TRBJ2-7; cdr3_aa: CASNLGAGPYEQYF; cdr3_nt: TGTGCCAGCAACCTGGGGGCAGGGCCCTACGAGCAGTACTTC
clone_size: -; d_call: TRBD2; cdr3_length: 17; v_call: TRBV19; j_call: TRBJ2-1; cdr3_aa: CASSTRLAGTSYNEQFF; cdr3_nt: TGTGCCAGTAGTACAAGACTAGCGGGAACGTCCTACAATGAGCAGTTCTTC
clone_size: -; d_call: -; cdr3_length: 13; v_call: TRBV19; j_call: TRBJ1-5; cdr3_aa: CASKGSYDQPQHF; cdr3_nt: TGTGCCAGTAAGGGGTCCTACGATCAGCCCCAGCATTTT
clone_size: few; d_call: TRBD2; cdr3_length: 14; v_call: TRBV4-2; j_call: TRBJ2-1; cdr3_aa: CASSQDRREGGQFF; cdr3_nt: TGTGCCAGCAGCCAAGATCGGAGGGAGGGTGGGCAGTTCTTC
clone_size: -; d_call: TRBD2; cdr3_length: 20; v_call: TRBV6-1; j_call: TRBJ2-7; cdr3_aa: CASSEFLRVSEVAGFYEQYF; cdr3_nt: TGTGCCAGCAGTGAATTCTTGAGGGTATCTGAAGTAGCGGGATTCTACGAGCAGTACTTC
clone_size: -; d_call: TRBD2; cdr3_length: 13; v_call: TRBV5-4; j_call: TRBJ2-5; cdr3_aa: CASSRGVLETQYF; cdr3_nt: TGTGCCAGCAGCCGGGGGGTTTTGGAGACCCAGTACTTC
clone_size: once; d_call: TRBD1; cdr3_length: 17; v_call: TRBV7-8; j_call: TRBJ1-2; cdr3_aa: CASSHDRTGGYGYGYTF; cdr3_nt: TGTGCCAGCAGCCATGACCGGACAGGGGGGTACGGCTATGGCTACACCTTC
clone_size: -; d_call: -; cdr3_length: 16; v_call: TRBV24-1; j_call: TRBJ2-5; cdr3_aa: CATSAPSRGARETQYF; cdr3_nt: TGTGCCACCAGTGCCCCTTCCCGGGGAGCGAGAGAGACCCAGTACTTC
clone_size: -; d_call: TRBD2; cdr3_length: 17; v_call: TRBV27; j_call: TRBJ2-1; cdr3_aa: CASSILTGTRFYNEQFF; cdr3_nt: TGTGCCAGCAGCATATTGACCGGGACTAGGTTCTACAATGAGCAGTTCTTC
clone_size: -; d_call: TRBD2; cdr3_length: 15; v_call: TRBV14; j_call: TRBJ2-7; cdr3_aa: CASSQELREINEQYF; cdr3_nt: TGTGCCAGCAGCCAAGAGTTGCGGGAGATCAACGAGCAGTACTTC
clone_size: -; d_call: -; cdr3_length: 13; v_call: TRBV7-2; j_call: TRBJ2-5; cdr3_aa: CASSLEFGETQYF; cdr3_nt: TGTGCCAGCAGCTTAGAGTTCGGAGAGACCCAGTACTTC
clone_size: -; d_call: TRBD1; cdr3_length: 16; v_call: TRBV3-1/TRBV3-2; j_call: TRBJ1-1; cdr3_aa: CASSPTFGTGSVEAFF; cdr3_nt: TGTGCCAGCAGCCCCACTTTTGGGACAGGGTCAGTTGAAGCTTTCTTT
clone_size: -; d_call: -; cdr3_length: 11; v_call: TRBV20-1; j_call: TRBJ2-1; cdr3_aa: CSASLVHEQFF; cdr3_nt: TGCAGTGCTTCACTGGTTCATGAGCAGTTCTTC
clone_size: few; d_call: TRBD2; cdr3_length: 15; v_call: TRBV5-1; j_call: TRBJ2-1; cdr3_aa: CASSREAGGDDEQFF; cdr3_nt: TGCGCCAGCAGCAGGGAAGCGGGAGGCGATGATGAGCAGTTCTTC
clone_size: -; d_call: -; cdr3_length: 16; v_call: TRBV4-2; j_call: TRBJ2-2; cdr3_aa: CASSQGGGRITGELFF; cdr3_nt: TGTGCCAGCAGCCAAGGTGGAGGGAGAATAACCGGGGAGCTGTTTTTT
clone_size: once; d_call: -; cdr3_length: 13; v_call: TRBV9; j_call: TRBJ2-2; cdr3_aa: CASSVDLTGELFF; cdr3_nt: TGTGCCAGCAGCGTAGACTTAACCGGGGAGCTGTTTTTT
clone_size: -; d_call: TRBD2; cdr3_length: 17; v_call: TRBV30; j_call: TRBJ2-5; cdr3_aa: CAWSEEIAGGPGETQYF; cdr3_nt: TGTGCCTGGAGCGAGGAGATAGCGGGAGGGCCGGGAGAGACCCAGTACTTC
clone_size: -; d_call: TRBD2; cdr3_length: 16; v_call: TRBV5-1; j_call: TRBJ2-3; cdr3_aa: CASSISGRPMTDTQYF; cdr3_nt: TGCGCCAGCAGCATCAGCGGGAGGCCTATGACAGATACGCAGTATTTT
clone_size: -; d_call: -; cdr3_length: 12; v_call: TRBV4-1; j_call: TRBJ2-3; cdr3_aa: CASSQDLNTQYF; cdr3_nt: TGCGCCAGCAGCCAAGACTTAAATACGCAGTATTTT
clone_size: -; d_call: -; cdr3_length: 13; v_call: TRBV7-8; j_call: TRBJ1-1; cdr3_aa: CASSVSLNTEAFF; cdr3_nt: TGTGCCAGCAGCGTTTCGTTGAACACTGAAGCTTTCTTT
clone_size: once; d_call: -; cdr3_length: 15; v_call: TRBV30; j_call: TRBJ2-3; cdr3_aa: CAWSSGSGPVDTQYF; cdr3_nt: TGTGCCTGGAGTTCCGGTAGCGGCCCCGTAGATACGCAGTATTTT